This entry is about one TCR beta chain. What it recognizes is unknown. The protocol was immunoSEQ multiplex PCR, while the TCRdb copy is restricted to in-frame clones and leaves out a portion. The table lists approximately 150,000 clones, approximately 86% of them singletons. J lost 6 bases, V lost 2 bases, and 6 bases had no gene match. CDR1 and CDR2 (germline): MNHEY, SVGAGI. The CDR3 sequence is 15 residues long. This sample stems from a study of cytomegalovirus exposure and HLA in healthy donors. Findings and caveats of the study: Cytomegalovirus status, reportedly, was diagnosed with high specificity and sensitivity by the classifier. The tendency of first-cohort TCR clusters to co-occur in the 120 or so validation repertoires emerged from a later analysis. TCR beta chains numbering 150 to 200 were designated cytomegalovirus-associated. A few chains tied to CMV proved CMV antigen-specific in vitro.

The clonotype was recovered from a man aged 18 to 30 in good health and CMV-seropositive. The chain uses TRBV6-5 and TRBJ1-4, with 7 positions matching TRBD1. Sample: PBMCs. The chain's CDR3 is CASSYAGTADEKLFF. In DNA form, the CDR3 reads TGTGCCAGCAGTTACGCTGGGACAGCCGATGAAAAACTGTTTTTT.